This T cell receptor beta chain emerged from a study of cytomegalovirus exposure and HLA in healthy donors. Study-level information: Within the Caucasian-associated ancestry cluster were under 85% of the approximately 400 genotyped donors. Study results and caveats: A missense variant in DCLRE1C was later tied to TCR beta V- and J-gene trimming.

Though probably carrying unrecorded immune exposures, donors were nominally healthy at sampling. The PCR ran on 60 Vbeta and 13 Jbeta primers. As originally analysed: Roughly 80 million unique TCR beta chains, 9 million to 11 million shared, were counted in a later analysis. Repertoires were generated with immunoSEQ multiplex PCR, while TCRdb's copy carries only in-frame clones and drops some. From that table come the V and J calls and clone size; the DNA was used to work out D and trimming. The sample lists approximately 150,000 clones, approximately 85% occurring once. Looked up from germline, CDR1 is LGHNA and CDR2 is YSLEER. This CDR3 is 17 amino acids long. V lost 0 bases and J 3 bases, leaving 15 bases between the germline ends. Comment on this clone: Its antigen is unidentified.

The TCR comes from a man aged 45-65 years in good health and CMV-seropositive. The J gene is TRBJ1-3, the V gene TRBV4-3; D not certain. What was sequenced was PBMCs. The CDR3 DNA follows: TGCGCCAGCAGCCAAGATCCTAATGGGAGGGTTGGAAACACCATATATTTT. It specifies CASSQDPNGRVGNTIYF.